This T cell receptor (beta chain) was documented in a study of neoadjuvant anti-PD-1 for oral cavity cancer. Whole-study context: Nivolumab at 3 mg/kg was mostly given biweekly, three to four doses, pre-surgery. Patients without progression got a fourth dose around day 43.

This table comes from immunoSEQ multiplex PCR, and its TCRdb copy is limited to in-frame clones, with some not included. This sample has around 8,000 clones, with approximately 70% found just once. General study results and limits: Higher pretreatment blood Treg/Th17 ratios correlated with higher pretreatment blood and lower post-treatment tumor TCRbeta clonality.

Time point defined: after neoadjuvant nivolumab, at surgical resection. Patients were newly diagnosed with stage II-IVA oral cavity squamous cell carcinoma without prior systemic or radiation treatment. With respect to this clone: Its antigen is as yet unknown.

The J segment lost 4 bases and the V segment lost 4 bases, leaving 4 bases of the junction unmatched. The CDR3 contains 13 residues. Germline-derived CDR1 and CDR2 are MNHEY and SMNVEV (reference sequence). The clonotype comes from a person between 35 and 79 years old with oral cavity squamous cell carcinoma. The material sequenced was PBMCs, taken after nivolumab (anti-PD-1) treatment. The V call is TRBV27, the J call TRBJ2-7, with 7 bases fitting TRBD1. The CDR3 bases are TGTGCCAGCAGTTCGACAGGGCCTTACGAGCAGTACTTC. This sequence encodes CASSSTGPYEQYF.